This is a list of T cell receptor beta chains from one sample in a study of blood T cell repertoires in COVID-19. Assay used: immunoSEQ multiplex PCR; TCRdb lists only in-frame clones, some missing. The sample records some 160,000 clones, approximately 87% being singletons. Sequencing was performed on peripheral blood. The source of these receptors is a woman between 65 and 79 years old with acute or convalescent COVID-19. The CDR3 runs from the conserved cysteine through the conserved F or W. D genes are given only for firm matches. Clone size is given for some rows only: seen once, a few or many times, or a class if the clone is expanded.

D gene: .
V gene: TRBV15
clone size: .
J gene: TRBJ1-3
CDR3 length: 14
CDR3 protein: CATSRANTGNTIYF
CDR3 DNA: TGTGCCACCAGCAGAGCTAATACTGGAAACACCATATATTTT

D gene: TRBD1
V gene: TRBV5-1
clone size: few
J gene: TRBJ1-1
CDR3 length: 15
CDR3 protein: CASSTGTVSFSEAFF
CDR3 DNA: TGCGCCAGCAGCACCGGGACAGTAAGTTTCAGTGAAGCTTTCTTT

D gene: .
V gene: TRBV11-3
clone size: .
J gene: TRBJ2-3
CDR3 length: 15
CDR3 protein: CASSLKRGSTDTQYF
CDR3 DNA: TGTGCCAGCAGCTTAAAACGGGGGAGCACAGATACGCAGTATTTT

D gene: TRBD2
V gene: TRBV5-4
clone size: .
J gene: TRBJ2-5
CDR3 length: 16
CDR3 protein: CASSLEASGRGETQYF
CDR3 DNA: TGTGCCAGCAGCTTGGAAGCTAGCGGGAGGGGTGAGACCCAGTACTTC

D gene: .
V gene: TRBV7-9
clone size: .
J gene: TRBJ2-5
CDR3 length: 13
CDR3 protein: CASSLELWETQYF
CDR3 DNA: TGTGCCAGCAGCTTAGAACTATGGGAGACCCAGTACTTC

D gene: .
V gene: TRBV28
clone size: .
J gene: TRBJ1-1
CDR3 length: 16
CDR3 protein: CASSLLGAQVDGEAFF
CDR3 DNA: TGTGCCAGCAGTTTATTAGGGGCCCAGGTTGACGGAGAAGCTTTCTTT

D gene: TRBD1
V gene: TRBV12-3/TRBV12-4
clone size: .
J gene: TRBJ1-2
CDR3 length: 13
CDR3 protein: CASSLDDRGGYTF
CDR3 DNA: TGTGCCAGCAGTTTAGACGACAGGGGTGGCTACACCTTC

D gene: .
V gene: TRBV7-8
clone size: .
J gene: TRBJ2-5
CDR3 length: 15
CDR3 protein: CASSERADLKETQYF
CDR3 DNA: TGTGCCAGCAGCGAGCGGGCTGACTTAAAAGAGACCCAGTACTTC

D gene: .
V gene: TRBV9
clone size: once
J gene: TRBJ1-6
CDR3 length: 15
CDR3 protein: CASSVEGGSNSPLHF
CDR3 DNA: TGTGCCAGCAGCGTAGAGGGAGGTAGTAATTCACCCCTCCACTTT

D gene: .
V gene: TRBV10-3
clone size: .
J gene: TRBJ2-5
CDR3 length: 13
CDR3 protein: CAISVTGEETQYF
CDR3 DNA: TGTGCCATCAGTGTGACAGGAGAAGAGACCCAGTACTTC

D gene: .
V gene: TRBV10-2
clone size: .
J gene: TRBJ1-2
CDR3 length: 16
CDR3 protein: CASLSGQPLVGYGYTF
CDR3 DNA: TGCGCCAGCCTATCGGGACAACCCCTCGTCGGTTATGGCTACACCTTC

D gene: .
V gene: TRBV7-8
clone size: .
J gene: TRBJ1-2
CDR3 length: 14
CDR3 protein: CASSIQTGSSGYTF
CDR3 DNA: TGTGCCAGCAGCATCCAGACAGGTTCCAGTGGCTACACCTTC

D gene: TRBD1
V gene: TRBV7-6
clone size: .
J gene: TRBJ1-5
CDR3 length: 15
CDR3 protein: CASSPGTGSFQPQHF
CDR3 DNA: TGTGCCAGCAGCCCCGGGACAGGGTCTTTTCAGCCCCAGCATTTT

D gene: TRBD1
V gene: TRBV6-5
clone size: .
J gene: TRBJ2-7
CDR3 length: 14
CDR3 protein: CASSYSGTGNEQYF
CDR3 DNA: TGTGCCAGCAGTTACTCAGGGACAGGGAACGAGCAGTACTTC

D gene: TRBD1
V gene: TRBV7-9
clone size: few
J gene: TRBJ1-2
CDR3 length: 16
CDR3 protein: CASRPHGTGDGYGYTF
CDR3 DNA: TGTGCCAGCAGACCACACGGGACAGGGGACGGCTATGGCTACACCTTC

D gene: TRBD1
V gene: TRBV4-1
clone size: .
J gene: TRBJ1-2
CDR3 length: 17
CDR3 protein: CASSQDPRFQGAHGYTF
CDR3 DNA: TGCGCCAGCAGCCAAGATCCACGTTTTCAGGGGGCGCATGGCTACACCTTC

D gene: .
V gene: TRBV27
clone size: .
J gene: TRBJ2-1
CDR3 length: 13
CDR3 protein: CASSLSISGEQFF
CDR3 DNA: TGTGCCAGCAGTTTATCGATATCCGGTGAGCAGTTCTTC

D gene: TRBD1
V gene: TRBV6-5
clone size: .
J gene: TRBJ1-5
CDR3 length: 13
CDR3 protein: CASRTGNNQPQHF
CDR3 DNA: TGTGCCAGCAGGACAGGGAACAATCAGCCCCAGCATTTT

D gene: .
V gene: TRBV7-2
clone size: .
J gene: TRBJ2-5
CDR3 length: 16
CDR3 protein: CASSLSSGEGRETQYF
CDR3 DNA: TGTGCCAGCAGCTTATCGTCCGGGGAAGGGCGGGAGACCCAGTACTTC

D gene: .
V gene: TRBV6-2/TRBV6-3
clone size: .
J gene: TRBJ2-2
CDR3 length: 16
CDR3 protein: CASSYIGGLVTGELFF
CDR3 DNA: TGTGCCAGCAGTTACATCGGGGGATTAGTCACCGGGGAGCTGTTTTTT

D gene: .
V gene: TRBV6-1
clone size: .
J gene: TRBJ2-7
CDR3 length: 13
CDR3 protein: CASSDEGPYEQYF
CDR3 DNA: TGTGCCAGCAGTGATGAGGGCCCCTACGAGCAGTACTTC

D gene: TRBD1
V gene: TRBV19
clone size: .
J gene: TRBJ1-5
CDR3 length: 15
CDR3 protein: CASRTTGWSNQPQHF
CDR3 DNA: TGTGCCAGTAGGACGACAGGGTGGAGCAATCAGCCCCAGCATTTT

D gene: TRBD2
V gene: TRBV2
clone size: once
J gene: TRBJ2-2
CDR3 length: 14
CDR3 protein: CASMTSGYTGELFF
CDR3 DNA: TGTGCCAGCATGACTAGCGGATACACCGGGGAGCTGTTTTTT

D gene: TRBD1
V gene: TRBV19
clone size: .
J gene: TRBJ2-7
CDR3 length: 13
CDR3 protein: CASKGTGTYEQYF
CDR3 DNA: TGTGCCAGTAAAGGGACAGGGACCTACGAGCAGTACTTC

D gene: .
V gene: TRBV18
clone size: .
J gene: TRBJ1-1
CDR3 length: 14
CDR3 protein: CASSPLDSGYEAFF
CDR3 DNA: TGTGCCAGCTCACCACTGGACAGTGGATATGAAGCTTTCTTT

D gene: .
V gene: TRBV7-9
clone size: few
J gene: TRBJ1-6
CDR3 length: 15
CDR3 protein: CASSGGSSYNSPLHF
CDR3 DNA: TGTGCCAGCTCTGGGGGGAGCTCCTATAATTCACCCCTCCACTTT

D gene: TRBD1
V gene: TRBV5-1
clone size: .
J gene: TRBJ1-6
CDR3 length: 17
CDR3 protein: CASSSWDIQGPNSPLHF
CDR3 DNA: TGCGCCAGCAGCTCGTGGGACATACAGGGGCCTAATTCACCCCTCCACTTT

D gene: TRBD1
V gene: TRBV6-5
clone size: few
J gene: TRBJ1-1
CDR3 length: 15
CDR3 protein: CASSRTGGMNTEAFF
CDR3 DNA: TGTGCCAGCAGTCGGACAGGGGGGATGAACACTGAAGCTTTCTTT